Reported below is one T cell receptor (beta chain). The data were taken from a study of blood T cell repertoires in COVID-19. Study information: T cells, B-cell-depleted T cells, or PBMCs provided the cDNA or gDNA that served as material.

Trimming at V came to 2 bases and at J to 7 bases, leaving 7 bases not matched to a gene. CDR1 and CDR2 from the germline V gene are SGHNT and YYREEE (reference sequence). The CDR3 has 16 amino acids. Measured with immunoSEQ multiplex PCR; TCRdb has only the in-frame clones, and not every one. The sample includes 100,000 to 110,000 clones, 91% of them seen just once. Sequenced input: peripheral blood. This clonotype was obtained from a middle-aged man with active COVID-19. The rearrangement uses TRBV5-4 and TRBJ2-2; 11 bases line up with TRBD2. The CDR3 sequence is CASSFSASGGFGELFF. Here the CDR3 DNA reads TGTGCCAGCAGCTTTTCGGCTAGCGGGGGGTTCGGGGAGCTGTTTTTT.